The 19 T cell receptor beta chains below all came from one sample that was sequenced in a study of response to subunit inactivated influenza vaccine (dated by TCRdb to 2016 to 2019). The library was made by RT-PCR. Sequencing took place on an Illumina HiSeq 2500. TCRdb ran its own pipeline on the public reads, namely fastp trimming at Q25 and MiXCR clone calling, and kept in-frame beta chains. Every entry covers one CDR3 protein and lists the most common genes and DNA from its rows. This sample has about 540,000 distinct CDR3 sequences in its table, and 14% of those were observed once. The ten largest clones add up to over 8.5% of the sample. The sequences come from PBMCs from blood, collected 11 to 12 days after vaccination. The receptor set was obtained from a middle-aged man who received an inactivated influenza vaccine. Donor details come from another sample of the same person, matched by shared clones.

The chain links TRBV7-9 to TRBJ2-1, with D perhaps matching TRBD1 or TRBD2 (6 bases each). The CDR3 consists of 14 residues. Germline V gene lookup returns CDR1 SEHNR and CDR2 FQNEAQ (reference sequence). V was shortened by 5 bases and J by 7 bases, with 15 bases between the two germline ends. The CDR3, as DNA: TGTGCCAGCAGCAACCCCCGGGGGCGGAATGAGCAGTTCTTC. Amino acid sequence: CASSNPRGRNEQFF.

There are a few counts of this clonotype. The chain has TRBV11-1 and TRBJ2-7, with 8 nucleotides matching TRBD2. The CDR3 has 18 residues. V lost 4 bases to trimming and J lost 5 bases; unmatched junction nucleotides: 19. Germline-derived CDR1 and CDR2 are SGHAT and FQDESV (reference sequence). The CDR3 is CASSSTAAYAGGSHEQYF. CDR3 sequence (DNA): TGTGCCAGCAGCTCTACCGCTGCGTATGCGGGAGGTTCCCACGAGCAGTACTTC.

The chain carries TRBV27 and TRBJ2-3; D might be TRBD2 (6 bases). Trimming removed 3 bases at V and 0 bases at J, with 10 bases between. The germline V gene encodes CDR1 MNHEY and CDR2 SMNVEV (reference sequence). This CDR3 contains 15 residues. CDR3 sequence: CASSFLGTSTDTQYF. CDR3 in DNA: TGTGCCAGCAGTTTCCTTGGGACTAGCACAGATACGCAGTATTTT.

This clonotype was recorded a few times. The CDR3 loop reads CSARAEAGYNEQFF. CDR3 nucleotides: TGCAGTGCTAGAGCTGAGGCGGGATACAATGAGCAGTTCTTC. This rearrangement joins TRBV20-1 to TRBJ2-1; possibly TRBD2 for D (6 bases). The CDR3 runs 14 residues. CDR1 is DFQATT, CDR2 SNEGSKA, per germline (reference sequence). The V end was cut by 1 base, the J end by 4 bases, with 11 bases between.

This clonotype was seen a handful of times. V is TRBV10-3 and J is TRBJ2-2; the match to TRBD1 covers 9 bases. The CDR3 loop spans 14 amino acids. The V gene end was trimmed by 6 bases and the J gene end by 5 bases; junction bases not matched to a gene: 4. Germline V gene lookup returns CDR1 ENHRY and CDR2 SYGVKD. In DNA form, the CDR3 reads TGTGCCATCAGCAGGGGACAGGGAACCGGGGAGCTGTTTTTT. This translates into CAISRGQGTGELFF.

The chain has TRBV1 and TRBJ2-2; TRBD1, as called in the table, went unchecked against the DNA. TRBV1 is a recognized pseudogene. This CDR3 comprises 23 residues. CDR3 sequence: CTSSHGTLGTGPFAGGHTGELFF. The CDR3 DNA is TGCACCAGCAGCCACGGCACTCTTGGGACAGGACCCTTTGCGGGAGGCCACACCGGGGAGCTGTTTTTT.

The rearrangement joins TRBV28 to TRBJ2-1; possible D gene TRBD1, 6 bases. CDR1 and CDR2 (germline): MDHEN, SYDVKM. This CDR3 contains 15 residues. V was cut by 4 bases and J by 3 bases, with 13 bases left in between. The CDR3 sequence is CASSSFGQNYNEQFF. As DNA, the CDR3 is TGTGCCAGCAGTTCTTTCGGACAGAACTACAATGAGCAGTTCTTC.

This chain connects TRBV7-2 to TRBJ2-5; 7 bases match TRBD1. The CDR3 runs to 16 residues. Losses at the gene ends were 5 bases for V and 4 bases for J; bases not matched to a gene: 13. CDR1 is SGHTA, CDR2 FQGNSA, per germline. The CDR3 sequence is CASSDYLTGFGETQYF. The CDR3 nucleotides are TGTGCCAGCAGCGACTACCTGACAGGGTTTGGAGAGACCCAGTACTTC.

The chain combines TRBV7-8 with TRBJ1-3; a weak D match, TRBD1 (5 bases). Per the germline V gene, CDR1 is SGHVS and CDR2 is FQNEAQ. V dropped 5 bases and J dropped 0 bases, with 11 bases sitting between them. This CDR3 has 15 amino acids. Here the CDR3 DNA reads TGTGCCAGCAGCCTTCTGGGGCACTCTGGAAACACCATATATTTT. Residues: CASSLLGHSGNTIYF.

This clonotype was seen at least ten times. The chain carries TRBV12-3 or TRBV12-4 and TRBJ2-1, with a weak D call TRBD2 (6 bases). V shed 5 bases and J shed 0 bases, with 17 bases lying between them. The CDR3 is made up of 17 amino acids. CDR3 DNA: TGTGCCAGCAGTGGGTCGCACGCGGGAAGCTCCTACAATGAGCAGTTCTTC. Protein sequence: CASSGSHAGSSYNEQFF.

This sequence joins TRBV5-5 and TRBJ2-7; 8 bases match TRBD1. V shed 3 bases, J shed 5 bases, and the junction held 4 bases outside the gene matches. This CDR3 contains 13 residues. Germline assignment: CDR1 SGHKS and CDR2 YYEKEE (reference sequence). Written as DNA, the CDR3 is TGTGCCAGCAGCTATTGGACAGGGAACGAGCAGTACTTC. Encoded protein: CASSYWTGNEQYF.

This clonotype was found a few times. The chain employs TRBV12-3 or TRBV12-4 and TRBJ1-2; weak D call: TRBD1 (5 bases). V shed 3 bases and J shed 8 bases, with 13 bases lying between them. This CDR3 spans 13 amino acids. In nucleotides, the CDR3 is TGTGCCAGCAGTTTTGGCAGGGCAGGCGGCTACACCTTC. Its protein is CASSFGRAGGYTF.

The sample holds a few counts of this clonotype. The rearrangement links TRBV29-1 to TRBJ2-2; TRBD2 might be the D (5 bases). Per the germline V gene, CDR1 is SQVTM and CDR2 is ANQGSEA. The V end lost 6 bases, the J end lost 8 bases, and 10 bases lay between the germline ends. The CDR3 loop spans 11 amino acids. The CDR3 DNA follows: TGCAGCGTCGCACGGGGTGGGGAGCTGTTTTTT. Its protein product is CSVARGGELFF.

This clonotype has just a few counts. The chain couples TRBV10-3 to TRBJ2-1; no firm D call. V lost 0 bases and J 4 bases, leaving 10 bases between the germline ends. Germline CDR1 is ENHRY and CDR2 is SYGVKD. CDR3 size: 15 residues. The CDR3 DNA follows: TGTGCCATCAGTGAGTCGGGGTCAGCATACAATGAGCAGTTCTTC. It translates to CAISESGSAYNEQFF.

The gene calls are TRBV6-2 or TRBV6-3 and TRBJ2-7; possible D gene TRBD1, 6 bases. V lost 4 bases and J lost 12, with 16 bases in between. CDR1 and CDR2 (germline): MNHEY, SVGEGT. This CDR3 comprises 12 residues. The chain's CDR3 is CASSFGTPGGYF. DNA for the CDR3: TGTGCCAGCAGTTTCGGGACACCCGGTGGGTACTTC.

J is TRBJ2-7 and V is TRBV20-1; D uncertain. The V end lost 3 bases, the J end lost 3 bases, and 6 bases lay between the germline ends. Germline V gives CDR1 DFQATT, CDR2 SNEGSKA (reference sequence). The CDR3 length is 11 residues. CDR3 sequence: CSARSRYEQYF. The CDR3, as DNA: TGCAGTGCTAGGTCGCGCTACGAGCAGTACTTC.

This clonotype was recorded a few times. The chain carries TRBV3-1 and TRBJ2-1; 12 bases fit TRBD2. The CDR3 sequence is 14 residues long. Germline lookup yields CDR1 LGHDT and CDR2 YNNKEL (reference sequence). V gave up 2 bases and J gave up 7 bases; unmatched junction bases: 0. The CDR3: CASSQTSGRNEQFF. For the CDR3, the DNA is TGTGCCAGCAGCCAAACTAGCGGGAGGAATGAGCAGTTCTTC.

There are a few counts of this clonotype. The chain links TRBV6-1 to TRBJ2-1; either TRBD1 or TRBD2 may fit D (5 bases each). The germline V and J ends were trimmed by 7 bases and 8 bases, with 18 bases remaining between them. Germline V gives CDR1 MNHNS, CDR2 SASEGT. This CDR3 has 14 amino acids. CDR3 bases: TGTGCCAGCAAACCGGGACCCCAGGGCCATGAGCAGTTCTTC. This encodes CASKPGPQGHEQFF.

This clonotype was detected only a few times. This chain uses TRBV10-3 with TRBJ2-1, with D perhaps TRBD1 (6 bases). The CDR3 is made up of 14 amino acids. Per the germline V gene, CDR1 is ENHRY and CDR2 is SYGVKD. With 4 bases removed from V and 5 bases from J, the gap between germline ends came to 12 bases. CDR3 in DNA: TGTGCCATCAGTGGGCAGGGGTACGACAATGAGCAGTTCTTC. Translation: CAISGQGYDNEQFF.